One and the same sample provided the 21 T cell receptor beta chains below, sequenced in a study of a mutant IDH1 vaccine in newly diagnosed glioma. Data came from immunoSEQ multiplex PCR; TCRdb stores just in-frame clones and leaves some out. Here the sample spans fewer than 100,000 clones, around 90% being singletons. Time point given: baseline, week 1 (first vaccination visit). Specified treatment: pre-vaccination baseline after standard-of-care therapy. This material consisted of PBMCs, taken from a glioma patient treated with radiotherapy, temozolomide or both. These receptors came from a woman aged 45-65 years with glioma.

The gene calls are TRBV5-4 and TRBJ2-2; D not certain. The CDR3 contains 13 residues. V was trimmed by 1 base and J by 1 base, leaving 2 bases between them. CDR1 is SGHNT and CDR2 is YYREEE in the germline V gene (reference sequence). The CDR3 sequence is CASSLQNTGELFF. In DNA, the CDR3 is TGTGCCAGCAGCTTGCAGAACACCGGGGAGCTGTTTTTT.

The CDR3 DNA follows: TGCGCCAGCAGCCCACAAGGGGGCCAACAAGGCCTTAATGAAAAACTGTTTTTT. It encodes CASSPQGGQQGLNEKLFF. The genes are TRBV4-1 and TRBJ1-4; 7 positions agree with TRBD1. Germline CDR1 MGHRA, CDR2 YSYEKL. The CDR3 covers 18 residues. V shed 4 bases, J shed 4 bases, and the junction held 15 bases outside the gene matches.

The chain is built from TRBV9 and TRBJ2-1, with 7 bases identical to TRBD1. CDR1 and CDR2 (germline): SGDLS, YYNGEE. V lost 3 bases and J lost 3; bases outside the gene matches: 9. CDR3 size: 16 residues. The CDR3 DNA reads TGTGCCAGCAGCGCATTGGACAGGCCCCTCTACAATGAGCAGTTCTTC. As protein: CASSALDRPLYNEQFF. The variable domain in full, completed from reference TRBV9 and TRBJ2-1, reads DSGVTQTPKHLITATGQRVTLRCSPRSGDLSVYWYQQSLDQGLQFLIQYYNGEERAKGNILERFSAQQFPDLHSELNLSSLELGDSALYFCASSALDRPLYNEQFFGPGTRLTVL.

The chain has TRBV27 and TRBJ2-5; TRBD2 matches 7 bases. Trimming cost V 3 bases and J 2 bases; bases outside gene matches: 18. The CDR3 runs 19 residues. Germline-derived CDR1 and CDR2 are MNHEY and SMNVEV (reference sequence). The CDR3 nucleotides are TGTGCCAGCAGTTTTTTGGCGGGGGAGCCATACACGCCGCAAGAGACCCAGTACTTC. The encoded protein is CASSFLAGEPYTPQETQYF.

The chain recombines TRBV2 with TRBJ1-2; possible D gene TRBD1, 6 bases. This CDR3 is 13 amino acids long. Trimming took off 4 bases at V and 5 bases at J, with 11 bases between the two ends. Germline V CDR1 and CDR2: SNHLY, FYNNEI. The CDR3 DNA follows: TGTGCCAGCAGTGGGACAGTAAGGTATGGCTACACCTTC. Translation gives CASSGTVRYGYTF. The full variable domain, in which reference TRBV2 and TRBJ1-2 provide the parts outside the CDR3, is EPEVTQTPSHQVTQMGQEVILRCVPISNHLYFYWYRQILGQKVEFLVSFYNNEISEKSEIFDDQFSVERPDGSNFTLKIRSTKLEDSAMYFCASSGTVRYGYTFGSGTRLTVV.

This chain joins TRBV5-1 and TRBJ2-5; TRBD1 agrees at 8 bases. This CDR3 has 14 amino acids. After removal of 0 bases from V and 3 bases from J, the junction contained 1 base not matched to a gene. Per the germline V gene, CDR1 is SGHRS and CDR2 is YFSETQ. CDR3 nucleotide sequence: TGCGCCAGCAGCTTGGCAGGGGGCGAAGAGACCCAGTACTTC. Its translation: CASSLAGGEETQYF.

The chain uses TRBV21-1 and TRBJ2-1; the table gives TRBD1 as D, unverified against the DNA. TRBV21-1 is deemed a pseudogene. The CDR3 spans 16 residues. The CDR3 is CASSNPGTGGYNEQFF. For the CDR3, the DNA is TGTGCCAGCAGCAACCCCGGGACAGGGGGCTACAATGAGCAGTTCTTC.

J is TRBJ2-1 and V is TRBV5-8; 9 bases fit TRBD1. The CDR3 consists of 16 residues. The J segment lost 4 bases and the V segment lost 4 bases, leaving 9 bases of the junction unmatched. The germline V gene encodes CDR1 SGHTS and CDR2 YDEGEE. CDR3 protein: CASSPNTGTGYNEQFF. In nucleotides, the CDR3 is TGTGCCAGCAGCCCGAACACCGGGACAGGGTACAATGAGCAGTTCTTC.

The rearrangement joins TRBV27 to TRBJ2-1, with D maybe TRBD2 (5 bases). CDR3 length equals 17 residues. Per germline, CDR1 MNHEY and CDR2 SMNVEV (reference sequence). The V end lost 3 bases, the J end lost 4 bases, and 19 bases lay between the germline ends. Here the CDR3 reads CASSFSLLLERYNEQFF. In DNA, the CDR3 is TGTGCCAGCAGTTTCAGTCTACTACTAGAGCGTTACAATGAGCAGTTCTTC.

The table lists this clone with a count of one. This chain links TRBV7-2 with TRBJ2-3, with D possibly TRBD1 on 5 matching bases. Between the trimmed V and J ends, which lost 2 bases and 4 bases, there was a span of 13 bases. CDR3 length: 15 residues. The germline gives CDR1 SGHTA, CDR2 FQGNSA. This CDR3 reads CASSLQQGGADTQYF. In DNA form, the CDR3 reads TGTGCCAGCAGCTTACAGCAGGGTGGGGCAGATACGCAGTATTTT.

V is TRBV9 and J is TRBJ2-7; D uncertain. V shed 0 bases and J shed 0 bases, with 10 bases lying between them. Germline V CDR1 and CDR2: SGDLS, YYNGEE. The CDR3 runs 15 residues. The CDR3 loop reads CASSVGGNPSYEQYF. CDR3 nucleotide sequence: TGTGCCAGCAGCGTAGGCGGAAACCCCTCCTACGAGCAGTACTTC.

This chain uses TRBV6-5 with TRBJ2-2; TRBD1 aligns across 7 bases. CDR3 size: 14 residues. Germline CDR1 reads MNHEY; CDR2 reads SVGAGI. V was clipped by 6 bases and J by 4 bases; unmatched bases: 5. CDR3 DNA: TGTGCCAGCAGGCGACAGGGCACCACCGGGGAGCTGTTTTTT. Amino acids: CASRRQGTTGELFF.

In its sample, this clone was seen once. This chain links TRBV5-1 with TRBJ1-1; no firm D call. V was cut by 2 bases and J by 1 base, with 6 bases left in between. There are 13 residues in the CDR3. In germline, CDR1 is SGHRS, CDR2 YFSETQ. CDR3 in DNA: TGCGCCAGCAGCTTTGCTCCGAACACTGAAGCTTTCTTT. Protein: CASSFAPNTEAFF. Looking up the rest from reference TRBV5-1 and TRBJ1-1 gives the full variable domain: KAGVTQTPRYLIKTRGQQVTLSCSPISGHRSVSWYQQTPGQGLQFLFEYFSETQRNKGNFPGRFSGRQFSNSRSEMNVSTLELGDSALYLCASSFAPNTEAFFGQGTRLTVV.

This clone was seen just once. This chain links TRBV6-5 with TRBJ1-3; D is possibly TRBD1 (5 bases). The CDR3 has 15 residues. Germline assignment: CDR1 MNHEY and CDR2 SVGAGI. Trimming left V 6 bases short and J 0 bases short, with 12 bases between. CDR3 protein: CASRGTRNSGNTIYF. CDR3 nucleotides: TGTGCCAGCAGGGGGACGAGAAACTCTGGAAACACCATATATTTT.

V gene TRBV5-4 combines with J gene TRBJ2-7; D may be TRBD1 or TRBD2 (6 bases each). The CDR3 length is 15 residues. Germline V lookup: CDR1 SGHNT, CDR2 YYREEE (reference sequence). Trimming shortened V by 4 bases and J by 4 bases, and 18 bases separated the two germline ends. The CDR3 is CASSLGGEVQYEQYF. The CDR3 nucleotides are TGTGCCAGCAGCCTGGGGGGCGAAGTTCAATACGAGCAGTACTTC.

This chain joins TRBV6-6 and TRBJ1-1, with 11 bases lining up with TRBD1. Germline V gene lookup returns CDR1 MNHNY and CDR2 SVGAGI (reference sequence). CDR3 length: 15 residues. With V trimmed by 5 bases and J by 10 bases, 12 bases remained unmatched. CDR3 nucleotides: TGTGCCAGCAGTCAGGACAGGGGGCAGGAAGGAAGAGCTTTCTTT. The encoded protein is CASSQDRGQEGRAFF.

The chain carries TRBV5-1 and TRBJ1-1; no clear D gene. Germline loops: CDR1 SGHRS, CDR2 YFSETQ. The CDR3 consists of 11 residues. The V gene lost 3 bases and the J gene lost 6 bases, with 6 bases spanning the gap. CDR3 region: CASSSWAEAFF. In DNA, the CDR3 is TGCGCCAGCAGCTCATGGGCTGAAGCTTTCTTT.

The genes are TRBV7-9 and TRBJ2-7; possible D gene TRBD1, 6 bases. Germline lookup yields CDR1 SEHNR and CDR2 FQNEAQ (reference sequence). The CDR3 contains 14 residues. The V gene lost 6 bases and the J gene lost 1 base, with 13 bases spanning the gap. CDR3 sequence: CASSFGQPSYEQYF. DNA for the CDR3: TGTGCCAGCAGTTTTGGACAGCCTTCCTACGAGCAGTACTTC.

The chain links TRBV6-5 to TRBJ2-5; D assignment may be TRBD1 or TRBD2 (5 bases each). The CDR3 is made up of 14 amino acids. V shed 6 bases and J shed 5 bases, with 16 bases lying between them. Germline V CDR1 and CDR2: MNHEY, SVGAGI. This chain's CDR3 is CASSPRGTWETQYF. The CDR3 region has the DNA TGTGCCAGCAGCCCCCGGGGCACATGGGAGACCCAGTACTTC.

J is TRBJ1-2 and V is TRBV7-9; D unresolved. This CDR3 region has 15 residues. Germline CDR1 SEHNR, CDR2 FQNEAQ (reference sequence). Trimming stripped 3 bases from V and 5 bases from J, with 16 bases between. This chain's CDR3 is CASSLDRQTPYGYTF. The CDR3 DNA reads TGTGCCAGCAGCTTGGACCGTCAGACCCCATATGGCTACACCTTC.

Written as DNA, the CDR3 is TGTGCCAGCCTGAGAGGGCCGACTGGTTACGAGCAGTACTTC. This gives the protein CASLRGPTGYEQYF. The V call is TRBV6-1, the J call TRBJ2-7; maybe TRBD2 (5 bases). V was shortened by 8 bases and J by 4 bases, with 18 bases between the two germline ends. The CDR3 extends over 14 amino acids. Germline V gene data show CDR1 as MNHNS and CDR2 as SASEGT.